Listed below are T cell receptor beta chains from one sample, sequenced in a study of regulatory T cells in long-lasting Graves disease. TCRdb itself ran the multiplex PCR reads through MiXCR, one entry per CDR3 protein. The sample has about 450,000 distinct CDR3 sequences; around 15% are singletons. The same data also contributed to another study, on T cells in Graves' hyperthyroidism and ophthalmopathy.

The sample here was peripheral blood mononuclear cells (PBMCs), taken at new diagnosis, from a patient treated with antithyroid drugs. These receptors were obtained from a woman between 45 and 60 years old with Graves disease. CDR3s leave out the opening cysteine and the closing phenylalanine or tryptophan. Fields, in order: J gene, V gene, CDR3 protein.

j_gene: TRBJ2-1; v_gene: TRBV7-2; CDR3aa: ASSSQLNEQF
j_gene: TRBJ1-5; v_gene: TRBV2; CDR3aa: ASGGNGGNQPQH
j_gene: TRBJ2-1; v_gene: TRBV5-1; CDR3aa: ASSLGVPPPNEQF
j_gene: TRBJ2-2; v_gene: TRBV10-3; CDR3aa: AISESIQTYTGELF
j_gene: TRBJ1-6; v_gene: TRBV7-9; CDR3aa: ASSFGLGNSPLH
j_gene: TRBJ2-7; v_gene: TRBV9; CDR3aa: ASSPPGLAGSSYEQY
j_gene: TRBJ1-5; v_gene: TRBV6-5; CDR3aa: ASSYPARYRNQPQH
j_gene: TRBJ2-2; v_gene: TRBV9; CDR3aa: ASSATGAPNTGELF
j_gene: TRBJ2-3; v_gene: TRBV9; CDR3aa: ASSVEGLRGDTQY
j_gene: TRBJ1-5; v_gene: TRBV19; CDR3aa: ASKMKTGDNQPQH
j_gene: TRBJ2-5; v_gene: TRBV9; CDR3aa: ASSVEAGAQETQY
j_gene: TRBJ1-2; v_gene: TRBV11-2; CDR3aa: ASSLDYIYGYT
j_gene: TRBJ2-5; v_gene: TRBV29-1; CDR3aa: SVGRGQETQY
j_gene: TRBJ2-7; v_gene: TRBV10-3; CDR3aa: AIAGSSSYEQY
j_gene: TRBJ2-5; v_gene: TRBV7-9; CDR3aa: ASSLGSGLEGTQY
j_gene: TRBJ2-7; v_gene: TRBV3-1; CDR3aa: ASSQDRGQGYEQY
j_gene: TRBJ2-7; v_gene: TRBV9; CDR3aa: ASSVGTGYRAEGEQY